These 28 T cell receptor beta chains share one sample of origin, sequenced in a study of OX40 agonist ivuxolimab in advanced cancers. TCRdb keeps only in-frame clones here, not all; method: immunoSEQ multiplex PCR. In the table there are roughly 66,000 clones, nearly 90% of which are singletons. The source was CD4+ or CD8+ T cells sorted from blood, collected in a trial of the OX40 agonist ivuxolimab. The receptors were sampled from an adult with an advanced solid tumor such as melanoma, head and neck, liver or kidney cancer.

This clone has only a few counts. The chain carries TRBV7-2 and TRBJ2-5; TRBD2 agrees at 13 bases. The CDR3 sequence is 14 residues long. The ends lost 6 bases at V and 11 bases at J; junction bases unmatched: 9. CDR1 SGHTA and CDR2 FQGNSA come from the germline V gene. CDR3 amino acids: CASRTERTSGGQYF. For the CDR3, the DNA is TGTGCCAGCAGAACAGAAAGGACTAGCGGGGGTCAGTACTTC.

This clone occurred a few times. The gene calls are TRBV5-1 and TRBJ1-2, with unresolved D. This CDR3 spans 13 amino acids. The germline V and J ends were trimmed by 1 base and 3 bases, with 7 bases remaining between them. CDR1 is SGHRS and CDR2 is YFSETQ in the germline V gene. The CDR3 DNA follows: TGCGCCAGCAGCTTGTTGTCGGACTATGGCTACACCTTC. It codes for CASSLLSDYGYTF. Based on the CDR3 plus reference TRBV5-1 and TRBJ1-2, the full variable domain is KAGVTQTPRYLIKTRGQQVTLSCSPISGHRSVSWYQQTPGQGLQFLFEYFSETQRNKGNFPGRFSGRQFSNSRSEMNVSTLELGDSALYLCASSLLSDYGYTFGSGTRLTVV.

This clone was seen once. The V gene is TRBV27, the J gene TRBJ2-1; 9 nucleotides match TRBD2. After removal of 3 bases from V and 8 bases from J, the junction contained 8 bases not matched to a gene. This CDR3 has 15 amino acids. Germline V gene sequence: CDR1 MNHEY, CDR2 SMNVEV (reference sequence). The CDR3 loop is CASSFRGLAVDEQFF. In DNA, the CDR3 is TGTGCCAGCAGTTTTCGGGGACTAGCTGTAGATGAGCAGTTCTTC.

V gene TRBV27 combines with J gene TRBJ2-2; 7 nucleotides match TRBD2. Germline values: CDR1 MNHEY, CDR2 SMNVEV (reference sequence). This CDR3 region has 17 residues. V dropped 0 bases and J dropped 4; count of bases not matched to a gene: 8. The CDR3 nucleotides are TGTGCCAGCAGTTTATCGGTGCGGGGGAGGGGCACCGGGGAGCTGTTTTTT. Residues: CASSLSVRGRGTGELFF.

This chain uses TRBV7-2 with TRBJ2-3, with 9 bases lining up with TRBD2. The CDR3 runs to 16 residues. CDR1 and CDR2 from the germline V gene are SGHTA and FQGNSA. Trimming at V came to 4 bases and at J to 1 base, leaving 6 bases not matched to a gene. CDR3 DNA sequence: TGTGCCAGCAGCTCCGCTAGCGGGGCCCGCACAGATACGCAGTATTTT. Its translation is CASSSASGARTDTQYF.

The chain combines TRBV27 with TRBJ1-1; the D gene is possibly TRBD1 (6 bases). CDR3 size: 16 residues. CDR1 and CDR2 from the germline V gene are MNHEY and SMNVEV (reference sequence). Trimming cost V 4 bases and J 0 bases, with 15 bases left between them. The CDR3 nucleotides read TGTGCCAGCAGTTCACAGGGAAATGGAATGAACACTGAAGCTTTCTTT. It is translated as CASSSQGNGMNTEAFF.

This clone was seen once. V and J are TRBV11-3 and TRBJ2-7; tentatively, D is TRBD2 (5 bases). The CDR3 loop spans 13 amino acids. V was shortened by 1 base and J by 6 bases, with 10 bases between the two germline ends. CDR1 SGHNT and CDR2 YENEEA come from the germline V gene. The CDR3 bases are TGTGCCAGCAGCTTAGGTCCGGGGAGCGAGCAGTACTTC. This sequence encodes CASSLGPGSEQYF.

J is TRBJ1-3 and V is TRBV7-2; 9 bases are shared with TRBD1. The length of the CDR3 is 16 residues. Germline loops: CDR1 SGHTA, CDR2 FQGNSA. V shed 5 bases and J 2 bases; nucleotides not matched to a gene: 7. CDR3 nucleotides: TGTGCCAGCAGCCCGGGACAGGGAATGGCTGGAAACACCATATATTTT. The encoded protein is CASSPGQGMAGNTIYF.

The V and J genes are TRBV7-6 and TRBJ2-3; no firm D call. CDR3 size: 14 residues. Per germline, CDR1 SGHVS and CDR2 FNYEAQ. V lost 5 bases to trimming and J lost 1 base, with 10 bases between them. DNA for the CDR3: TGTGCCAGCAGCCCCTCCACGCGCACAGATACGCAGTATTTT. Translation: CASSPSTRTDTQYF.

The chain combines TRBV28 with TRBJ1-3; D call uncertain. Germline values: CDR1 MDHEN, CDR2 SYDVKM. Trimming left V 1 base short and J 2 bases short, with 9 bases between. The CDR3 totals 15 residues. The CDR3 region is CASSLSWTPGNTIYF. The CDR3 nucleotides are TGTGCCAGCAGTTTATCGTGGACCCCTGGAAACACCATATATTTT.

The CDR3 bases are TGTGCCAGTAGTGCCAACCACAGGGGGCTTGGAAACACCATATATTTT. This gives the protein CASSANHRGLGNTIYF. The rearrangement uses TRBV19 and TRBJ1-3, with 9 bases that match TRBD1. V shed 5 bases and J 3 bases; nucleotides not matched to a gene: 8. The CDR3 has 16 amino acids. Germline assignment: CDR1 LNHDA and CDR2 SQIVND (reference sequence).

The chain couples TRBV19 to TRBJ1-1, with 8 bases fitting TRBD1. There are 15 residues in the CDR3. The germline V gene has CDR1 LNHDA and CDR2 SQIVND (reference sequence). Losses at the gene ends were 5 bases for V and 0 bases for J; bases not matched to a gene: 5. The CDR3 coding sequence is TGTGCCAGTAGTTACACAGGGGGGATGAACACTGAAGCTTTCTTT. This encodes CASSYTGGMNTEAFF.

The chain carries TRBV7-2 and TRBJ1-2, with unresolved D. V was shortened by 2 bases and J by 4 bases, with 17 bases between the two germline ends. This CDR3 has 16 amino acids. CDR1 is SGHTA and CDR2 is FQGNSA in the germline V gene. The CDR3 loop is CASSLLGGGIGYGYTF. DNA of the CDR3: TGTGCCAGCAGCTTATTGGGAGGAGGAATTGGCTATGGCTACACCTTC.

The rearrangement links TRBV11-3 to TRBJ2-7; D is unresolved. Trimming took off 1 base at V and 2 bases at J, with 6 bases between the two ends. CDR1 and CDR2 (germline): SGHNT, YENEEA. This CDR3 has 13 amino acids. CDR3 in DNA: TGTGCCAGCAGCTTAGGATCCCCCTACGAGCAGTACTTC. It specifies CASSLGSPYEQYF.

The rearrangement joins TRBV7-2 to TRBJ1-4; D perhaps matches TRBD1 (5 bases). V lost 5 bases to trimming and J lost 7 bases, with 17 bases between them. CDR3 length: 15 residues. Germline values: CDR1 SGHTA, CDR2 FQGNSA. Here the CDR3 DNA reads TGTGCCAGCAGCCGTGGGACGGTCCCCCGTGAAAAACTGTTTTTT. This translates into CASSRGTVPREKLFF.

V usage is TRBV19 and J usage is TRBJ2-5; the match to TRBD2 covers 13 bases. The CDR3 consists of 16 residues. CDR1 is LNHDA and CDR2 is SQIVND in the germline V gene (reference sequence). The V and J ends lost 5 bases and 2 bases, in that order; junction bases with no gene match: 5. This CDR3 reads CASSPRLAGGQETQYF. The CDR3 DNA sequence: TGTGCCAGTAGTCCCCGACTAGCGGGGGGTCAAGAGACCCAGTACTTC.

This chain connects TRBV11-3 to TRBJ2-5; D is ambiguous. Germline loops: CDR1 SGHNT, CDR2 YENEEA. This CDR3 region has 13 residues. Trimming left V 6 bases short and J 4 bases short, with 12 bases between. The CDR3 reads CASSHGQRETQYF. The CDR3 bases are TGTGCCAGCAGTCACGGGCAAAGAGAGACCCAGTACTTC.

The J gene is TRBJ2-2, the V gene TRBV6-1; 10 bases align to TRBD2. Germline CDR1 MNHNS, CDR2 SASEGT. V trimming: 2 bases; J trimming: 2 bases; junction bases outside the gene matches: 8. This CDR3 has 18 amino acids. CDR3 bases: TGTGCCAGCAGTGAATTTGGTAGCGGGGGGCCCAACACCGGGGAGCTGTTTTTT. Protein: CASSEFGSGGPNTGELFF.

The rearrangement links TRBV2 to TRBJ2-1, with 8 bases fitting TRBD1. CDR3 length equals 15 residues. CDR1 is SNHLY, CDR2 FYNNEI, per germline. Germline trimming cut 8 bases from V and 4 bases from J; bases unmatched to any gene: 10. CDR3 DNA sequence: TGTGCCAGCGGTCACGGACAGGGTAAATACAATGAGCAGTTCTTC. It codes for CASGHGQGKYNEQFF.

This clone has more than one count but fewer than ten. The genes are TRBV7-2 and TRBJ1-2, with a weak D call TRBD1 (6 bases). V was clipped by 0 bases and J by 0 bases, with 8 bases between them. Germline V gene lookup returns CDR1 SGHTA and CDR2 FQGNSA. This CDR3 contains 15 residues. The CDR3 here is CASSLAPGANYGYTF. CDR3 coding DNA: TGTGCCAGCAGCTTAGCGCCAGGGGCTAACTATGGCTACACCTTC.

The chain has TRBV29-1 and TRBJ2-7, with 8 bases aligning to TRBD2. The J segment lost 4 bases and the V segment lost 5 bases, leaving 13 bases of the junction unmatched. The CDR3 sequence is 15 residues long. Germline CDR1 and CDR2: SQVTM and ANQGSEA. CDR3 nucleotides: TGCAGCGTTACCCTTTTGGCGGGAGGCGCATACGAGCAGTACTTC. It is translated as CSVTLLAGGAYEQYF.

The chain links TRBV2 to TRBJ2-5, with a tentative D call TRBD2 (6 bases). The V gene's germline CDR1 is SNHLY and CDR2 FYNNEI. The CDR3 sequence is 13 residues long. Deletions cut 6 bases from V and 4 bases from J, with 12 bases between. The DNA of the CDR3 is TGTGCCAGCAGAAGGGACTTTCGAGAGACCCAGTACTTC. Encoded protein: CASRRDFRETQYF.

This chain joins TRBV7-6 and TRBJ2-2; 7 nucleotides line up with TRBD1. The trim removed 2 bases at V and 8 bases at J, leaving 11 bases unmatched. Germline CDR1 is SGHVS and CDR2 is FNYEAQ. The CDR3 is 16 amino acids. As DNA, the CDR3 is TGTGCCAGCAGCTTATATGGGACAGAAAGTGGGGGGGAGCTGTTTTTT. Its translation is CASSLYGTESGGELFF.

The V gene is TRBV6-1, the J gene TRBJ2-7; D gene ambiguous. Germline V gene data show CDR1 as MNHNS and CDR2 as SASEGT. The CDR3 consists of 10 residues. V was cut by 7 bases and J by 7 bases, with 8 bases left in between. CDR3 sequence (DNA): TGTGCCAGCATGCGGAGTGAGCAGTACTTC. It encodes CASMRSEQYF.

This chain joins TRBV5-1 and TRBJ2-7, with a weak D call TRBD2 (7 bases). Trimming took 4 bases from V and 0 from J, leaving 17 bases between them. CDR3 length equals 16 residues. The germline CDR1 and CDR2 sequences are SGHRS and YFSETQ. The CDR3 region has the DNA TGCGCCAGCAGCCCGGGGGGCGGACTAGGCTCCTACGAGCAGTACTTC. This encodes CASSPGGGLGSYEQYF. Filled out from reference TRBV5-1 and TRBJ2-7, the complete variable domain reads KAGVTQTPRYLIKTRGQQVTLSCSPISGHRSVSWYQQTPGQGLQFLFEYFSETQRNKGNFPGRFSGRQFSNSRSEMNVSTLELGDSALYLCASSPGGGLGSYEQYFGPGTRLTVT.

The genes are TRBV4-1 and TRBJ2-1; D ambiguous. Germline assignment: CDR1 MGHRA and CDR2 YSYEKL. Trimming pared 4 bases from V and 4 bases from J, leaving 11 bases between. The CDR3 is 14 amino acids. CDR3 amino acids: CASSRALEYNEQFF. The CDR3 nucleotides are TGCGCCAGCAGCCGGGCTCTAGAATACAATGAGCAGTTCTTC.

This rearrangement joins TRBV19 to TRBJ2-5; D gene uncertain. Deletions cut 1 base from V and 5 bases from J, with 14 bases between. The CDR3 totals 15 residues. Per the germline V gene, CDR1 is LNHDA and CDR2 is SQIVND (reference sequence). CDR3 protein: CASSIAAHLGETQYF. As DNA, the CDR3 is TGTGCCAGTAGTATAGCGGCACACTTGGGGGAGACCCAGTACTTC.

This clone appeared a few times. One end of the junction does not line up with germline, which may come from a read error. V usage is TRBV5-1 and J usage is TRBJ2-2; TRBD1 matches 9 bases. The germline V gene has CDR1 SGHRS and CDR2 YFSETQ. This CDR3 spans 17 amino acids. CDR3 sequence: CASSLGLQGAYTGELFF. In DNA, the CDR3 is TGCGCCAGCAGTTTGGGATTACAGGGGGCTTACACCGGGGAGCTGTTTTTT.